The 26 T cell receptor beta chains below all came from one sample that was sequenced in a study of cytomegalovirus exposure and HLA in healthy donors. Use of 60 Vbeta and 13 Jbeta primers characterized the PCR. The data were produced by immunoSEQ multiplex PCR, yet TCRdb's version contains in-frame clones alone and is incomplete. The repertoire holds 130,000 to 150,000 clones, with 80% as singletons. Sample: PBMCs. Source of these receptors: a male donor in good health and CMV-seronegative.

The rearrangement joins TRBV7-2 to TRBJ1-2, with D possibly being TRBD1 (5 bases). Deletions cut 2 bases from V and 7 bases from J, with 14 bases between. The length of the CDR3 is 14 residues. CDR1 SGHTA and CDR2 FQGNSA come from the germline V gene. CDR3 nucleotides: TGTGCCAGCAGCTTAATCCGGGGGGAGGGTGGCTACACCTTC. Translation: CASSLIRGEGGYTF.

This clone was detected only a few times. CDR3: CASSQTSPDRGSSYNSPLHF. In nucleotides, the CDR3 is TGCGCCAGCAGCCAAACGTCCCCCGACAGGGGTAGCTCCTATAATTCACCCCTCCACTTT. The gene calls are TRBV4-3 and TRBJ1-6, with 8 bases aligning to TRBD1. V gave up 2 bases and J gave up 0 bases; unmatched junction bases: 12. Germline-derived CDR1 and CDR2 are LGHNA and YSLEER. The CDR3 length is 20 residues.

Comments on this clone: One junction end disagrees with the germline gene, perhaps due to a read error. The gene calls are TRBV7-9 and TRBJ1-1; D is undetermined. The CDR3 sequence is 10 residues long. Germline CDR1 is SEHNR and CDR2 is FQNEAQ (reference sequence). In DNA form, the CDR3 reads TGTTCCAGCAGCTTAGAGCGGAGTTTCTTT. Amino acids: CSSSLERSFF.

V gene TRBV11-1 combines with J gene TRBJ2-5, with 8 bases matching TRBD1. With V trimmed by 8 bases and J by 5 bases, 4 bases remained unmatched. Germline loops: CDR1 SGHAT, CDR2 FQDESV (reference sequence). This CDR3 has 12 amino acids. CDR3 bases: TGTGCCAGCCGGGACAGGTCGGAGACCCAGTACTTC. Residues: CASRDRSETQYF.

This clone was counted only a few times. The V and J genes are TRBV2 and TRBJ1-1, with D possibly matching TRBD1 (5 bases). The CDR3 runs 14 residues. Germline assignment: CDR1 SNHLY and CDR2 FYNNEI. V lost 1 base, J lost 3 bases, and 9 bases lay in between. CDR3 region: CASSEEGSDTEAFF. The CDR3 DNA reads as TGTGCCAGCAGTGAAGAGGGGTCGGACACTGAAGCTTTCTTT. Using reference TRBV2 and TRBJ1-1 for the parts outside the CDR3, the full variable domain is EPEVTQTPSHQVTQMGQEVILRCVPISNHLYFYWYRQILGQKVEFLVSFYNNEISEKSEIFDDQFSVERPDGSNFTLKIRSTKLEDSAMYFCASSEEGSDTEAFFGQGTRLTVV.

This clone was seen a single time. The CDR3 DNA sequence: TGTGCCAGCAGTGAAGAGGGGACAGCCTTTTTT. Encoded protein: CASSEEGTAFF. V gene TRBV6-1 combines with J gene TRBJ1-4, with 7 bases fitting TRBD1. Germline V CDR1 and CDR2: MNHNS, SASEGT. The CDR3 is made up of 11 amino acids. V shed 1 base and J 17 bases; nucleotides not matched to a gene: 4.

CDR3 in amino acids: CASSTRSINTEAFF. The CDR3 bases are TGTGCCAGCAGTACTCGATCCATTAACACTGAAGCTTTCTTT. The chain employs TRBV2 and TRBJ1-1, with D unclear. Germline CDR1 SNHLY, CDR2 FYNNEI. Trimming left V 5 bases short and J 2 bases short, with 12 bases between. CDR3 length equals 14 residues. The complete variable domain, with remaining parts taken from reference TRBV2 and TRBJ1-1, reads EPEVTQTPSHQVTQMGQEVILRCVPISNHLYFYWYRQILGQKVEFLVSFYNNEISEKSEIFDDQFSVERPDGSNFTLKIRSTKLEDSAMYFCASSTRSINTEAFFGQGTRLTVV.

The gene calls are TRBV4-3 and TRBJ1-3, with 7 bases aligning to TRBD1. The CDR3 consists of 17 residues. The germline gives CDR1 LGHNA, CDR2 YSLEER. Germline trimming cut 1 base from V and 3 bases from J; bases unmatched to any gene: 9. The CDR3 reads CASSQVADRFFGNTIYF. The CDR3 DNA is TGCGCCAGCAGCCAAGTTGCGGACAGGTTCTTTGGAAACACCATATATTTT.

This clone was seen a few times. The chain has TRBV9 and TRBJ2-1, with a weak D call TRBD1 (6 bases). CDR3 length equals 15 residues. Per germline, CDR1 SGDLS and CDR2 YYNGEE. V was cut by 4 bases and J by 2 bases, with 13 bases left in between. The CDR3 loop reads CASSKQGIAYNEQFF. CDR3 in DNA: TGTGCCAGCAGCAAACAGGGAATCGCCTACAATGAGCAGTTCTTC.

The V gene is TRBV6-5, the J gene TRBJ1-6, with 7 bases identical to TRBD1. This CDR3 comprises 15 residues. V lost 6 bases, J lost 7 bases, and 9 bases stayed unmatched. Germline V lookup: CDR1 MNHEY, CDR2 SVGAGI. The CDR3 protein is CASRPALRGNSPLHF. The CDR3 DNA follows: TGTGCCAGCAGACCAGCTCTCAGGGGGAATTCACCCCTCCACTTT.

The sample holds a few counts of this clone. This sequence joins TRBV2 and TRBJ1-4, with a possible D match to TRBD1 (5 bases). The CDR3 consists of 16 residues. V lost 8 bases and J 2 bases, leaving 18 bases between the germline ends. The germline V gene encodes CDR1 SNHLY and CDR2 FYNNEI. The CDR3 DNA follows: TGTGCCAGCCGTGCGGGCCAGGGTTTCACTAATGAAAAACTGTTTTTT. It encodes CASRAGQGFTNEKLFF.

The chain employs TRBV7-8 and TRBJ1-1; D is uncertain. Trimming took 10 bases from V and 4 from J, leaving 19 bases between them. Germline V lookup: CDR1 SGHVS, CDR2 FQNEAQ. The CDR3 consists of 14 residues. CDR3 nucleotide sequence: TGTGCCACACGAGAGGGCCATCTCTCCACTGAAGCTTTCTTT. The encoded protein is CATREGHLSTEAFF.

The chain recombines TRBV4-3 with TRBJ1-3; D is unresolved. The germline V gene encodes CDR1 LGHNA and CDR2 YSLEER. CDR3 length: 14 amino acids. Deletions cut 0 bases from V and 3 bases from J, with 6 bases between. CDR3 in amino acids: CASSQEPGGNTIYF. The CDR3 bases are TGCGCCAGCAGCCAAGAGCCAGGTGGAAACACCATATATTTT.

V usage is TRBV9 and J usage is TRBJ1-5; D gene uncertain. The CDR3 sequence is 15 residues long. The ends were cut back, 4 bases at V and 3 bases at J, with 14 bases in the middle. Per the germline V gene, CDR1 is SGDLS and CDR2 is YYNGEE. The CDR3 sequence is CASSREGHHNQPQHF. The CDR3 DNA sequence: TGTGCCAGCAGCCGGGAGGGCCACCACAATCAGCCCCAGCATTTT.

The gene calls are TRBV28 and TRBJ1-5; D might be TRBD1 (6 bases). Between the trimmed V and J ends, which lost 2 bases and 6 bases, there was a span of 20 bases. The CDR3 is made up of 17 amino acids. Germline V CDR1 and CDR2: MDHEN, SYDVKM. The CDR3 DNA reads as TGTGCCAGCAGTTTACTTCCCCAATTGGGGGCGGGTCAGCCCCAGCATTTT. Its translation: CASSLLPQLGAGQPQHF.

This clone appeared a few times. The gene calls are TRBV6-5 and TRBJ1-5; 11 positions agree with TRBD1. The CDR3 totals 16 residues. V trimming: 4 bases; J trimming: 5 bases; junction bases outside the gene matches: 7. Per germline, CDR1 MNHEY and CDR2 SVGAGI. In DNA, the CDR3 is TGTGCCAGCAGTTTATCCGGGACAGGGGGGCATCAGCCCCAGCATTTT. Its translation is CASSLSGTGGHQPQHF.

CDR3 nucleotide sequence: TGTGCCAGCAGCCTTGATCCACCAGGGGGCACTGAAGCTTTCTTT. Its protein product is CASSLDPPGGTEAFF. V usage is TRBV7-9 and J usage is TRBJ1-1; 7 bases are shared with TRBD1. Looked up from germline, CDR1 is SEHNR and CDR2 is FQNEAQ (reference sequence). There are 15 residues in the CDR3. V dropped 5 bases and J dropped 4; count of bases not matched to a gene: 10. Looking up the rest from reference TRBV7-9 and TRBJ1-1 gives the full variable domain: DTGVSQNPRHKITKRGQNVTFRCDPISEHNRLYWYRQTLGQGPEFLTYFQNEAQLEKSRLLSDRFSAERPKGSFSTLEIQRTEQGDSAMYLCASSLDPPGGTEAFFGQGTRLTVV.

The chain recombines TRBV5-1 with TRBJ1-2; no reliable D call. This CDR3 is 13 amino acids long. Trimming cost V 7 bases and J 8 bases, with 18 bases left between them. Germline V lookup: CDR1 SGHRS, CDR2 YFSETQ. The CDR3 DNA follows: TGCGCCAGCCGTGACGGGTTAGTGCACGGCTACACCTTC. This translates into CASRDGLVHGYTF.

The chain carries TRBV5-5 and TRBJ2-7; 9 bases align to TRBD1. V was clipped by 4 bases and J by 1 base; unmatched bases: 6. Germline V gene data show CDR1 as SGHKS and CDR2 as YYEKEE (reference sequence). The CDR3 has 15 amino acids. The chain's CDR3 is CASSEDRGISYEQYF. The DNA for the CDR3 is TGTGCCAGCAGCGAGGACAGGGGTATTTCCTACGAGCAGTACTTC.

This clone was recorded once. The gene calls are TRBV7-2 and TRBJ2-7; 8 bases are a match to TRBD2. Looked up from germline, CDR1 is SGHTA and CDR2 is FQGNSA. The CDR3 loop spans 13 amino acids. Unmatched junction bases numbered 6, after V lost 7 bases and J lost 4 bases. The DNA of the CDR3 is TGTGCCAGCAACGGCGGGGGGCCGTACGAGCAGTACTTC. Its translation: CASNGGGPYEQYF.

The chain links TRBV5-1 to TRBJ1-1; the D gene is possibly TRBD1 (5 bases). Trimming left V 5 bases short and J 1 base short, with 12 bases between. There are 14 residues in the CDR3. Germline-derived CDR1 and CDR2 are SGHRS and YFSETQ. CDR3 nucleotides: TGCGCCAGCAGGATGGAGACAGCGAACACTGAAGCTTTCTTT. Translation gives CASRMETANTEAFF.

The DNA for the CDR3 is TGTGCCAGCAGGGGGGGGACTGGAAACACCATATATTTT. Translation: CASRGGTGNTIYF. The chain recombines TRBV9 with TRBJ1-3; tentative D call: TRBD1 (5 bases). V was clipped by 5 bases and J by 2 bases, with 8 bases between them. There are 13 residues in the CDR3. Germline-derived CDR1 and CDR2 are SGDLS and YYNGEE.

This clone was counted a few times. The chain is built from TRBV5-1 and TRBJ1-1; tentative D call: TRBD1 (6 bases). The CDR3 runs 13 residues. Germline V gene sequence: CDR1 SGHRS, CDR2 YFSETQ. Deletions cut 0 bases from V and 10 bases from J, with 13 bases between. CDR3 sequence: CASSLGTENRAFF. The CDR3 DNA sequence: TGCGCCAGCAGCTTGGGGACAGAGAACAGAGCTTTCTTT.

The rearrangement links TRBV5-1 to TRBJ1-1; D is unclear. Germline V lookup: CDR1 SGHRS, CDR2 YFSETQ. Trimming pared 0 bases from V and 11 bases from J, leaving 17 bases between. The CDR3 consists of 14 residues. The CDR3 DNA reads TGCGCCAGCAGCTTGGGGGAGTCGGGGTTTCAGGCTTTCTTT. Amino acid sequence: CASSLGESGFQAFF.

The chain uses TRBV4-3 and TRBJ2-1, with 7 bases lining up with TRBD2. Unmatched junction bases numbered 2, after V lost 0 bases and J lost 0 bases. CDR1 is LGHNA and CDR2 is YSLEER in the germline V gene. The CDR3 spans 16 residues. The CDR3 coding sequence is TGCGCCAGCAGCCAAGACGAGCGGGGCTCCTACAATGAGCAGTTCTTC. Translation gives CASSQDERGSYNEQFF.

There are a few counts of this clone. The V call is TRBV4-2, the J call TRBJ2-7; TRBD2 agrees at 9 bases. The CDR3 spans 16 residues. V lost 0 bases to trimming and J lost 4 bases; unmatched junction nucleotides: 7. Germline CDR1 LGHNA, CDR2 YNFKEQ. CDR3 bases: TGTGCCAGCAGCCAAGATCCCATTAGCGGGGGTTACGAGCAGTACTTC. Protein product: CASSQDPISGGYEQYF.